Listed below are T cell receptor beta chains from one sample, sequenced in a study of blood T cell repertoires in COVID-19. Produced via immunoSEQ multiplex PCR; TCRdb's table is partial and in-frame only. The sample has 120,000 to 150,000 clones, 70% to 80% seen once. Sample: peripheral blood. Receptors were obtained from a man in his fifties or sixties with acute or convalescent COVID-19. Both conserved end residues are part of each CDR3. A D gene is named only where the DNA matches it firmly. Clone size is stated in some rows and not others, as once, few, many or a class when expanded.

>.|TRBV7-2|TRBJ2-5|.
CASSLQETQYF
TGTGCCAGCAGCTTACAGGAGACCCAGTACTTC
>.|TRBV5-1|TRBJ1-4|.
CASSLGSSATNEKLFF
TGCGCCAGCAGCTTGGGATCGAGCGCAACTAATGAAAAACTGTTTTTT
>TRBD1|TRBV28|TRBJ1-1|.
CASSLDRVLTEAFF
TGTGCCAGCAGTTTGGACAGGGTTCTCACTGAAGCTTTCTTT
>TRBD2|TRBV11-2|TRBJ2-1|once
CASSLEAGTIPGNEQFF
TGTGCCAGCAGCTTAGAGGCCGGGACTATCCCAGGCAATGAGCAGTTCTTC
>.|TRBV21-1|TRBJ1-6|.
CASISKLICCSAPLHF
TGTGCCAGCATTTCCAAGTTAATATGCTGCTCGGCACCCCTCCACTTT
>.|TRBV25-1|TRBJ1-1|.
CASSATGNTEAFF
TGTGCCAGCAGTGCCACGGGGAACACTGAAGCTTTCTTT
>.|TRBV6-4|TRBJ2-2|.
CASSQQGLAGELFF
TGTGCCAGCTCTCAGCAGGGACTTGCCGGGGAGCTGTTTTTT
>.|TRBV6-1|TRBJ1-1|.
CASSEAGGTFEAFF
TGTGCCAGCAGTGAAGCGGGTGGGACTTTCGAAGCTTTCTTT
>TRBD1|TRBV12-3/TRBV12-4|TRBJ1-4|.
CASSWTGTEKLFF
TGTGCCAGCAGTTGGACAGGGACTGAAAAACTGTTTTTT
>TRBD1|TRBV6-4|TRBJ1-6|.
CASSAGTGGGNSPLHF
TGTGCCAGCAGCGCCGGGACAGGGGGTGGTAATTCACCCCTCCACTTT
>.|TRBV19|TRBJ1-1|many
CASNVQGSNTEAFF
TGTGCCAGTAATGTGCAGGGGAGTAACACTGAAGCTTTCTTT
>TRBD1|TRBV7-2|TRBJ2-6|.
CASSVGQGVNVLTF
TGTGCCAGCAGCGTAGGACAGGGAGTCAACGTCCTGACTTTC
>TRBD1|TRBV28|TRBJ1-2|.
CASSSPGQGNSYGYTF
TGTGCCAGCAGTTCCCCAGGACAGGGGAATTCATATGGCTACACCTTC
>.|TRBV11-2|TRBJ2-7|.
CASSFLGPGTYEQYF
TGTGCCAGCAGCTTTTTAGGCCCAGGTACCTACGAGCAGTACTTC
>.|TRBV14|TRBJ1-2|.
CASSQGLGTGTYGYTF
TGTGCCAGCAGCCAAGGCCTGGGCACAGGAACCTATGGCTACACCTTC
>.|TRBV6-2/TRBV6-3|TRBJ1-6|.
CASSYVGGASPLHF
TGTGCCAGCAGTTACGTCGGGGGAGCCTCACCCCTCCACTTT
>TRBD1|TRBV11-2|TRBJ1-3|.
CASSLLQGMGNTIYF
TGTGCCAGCAGCTTATTACAGGGGATGGGAAACACCATATATTTT
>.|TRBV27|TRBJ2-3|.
CASRQASTDTQYF
TGTGCCAGCAGACAGGCTAGCACAGATACGCAGTATTTT
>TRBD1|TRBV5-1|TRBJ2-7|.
CASSLGQGANEQYF
TGCGCCAGCAGCTTGGGACAGGGAGCGAACGAGCAGTACTTC
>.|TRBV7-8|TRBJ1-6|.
CASSPMGRNSPLHF
TGTGCCAGCAGCCCCATGGGGCGAAATTCACCCCTCCACTTT
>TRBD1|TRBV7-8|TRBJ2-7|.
CASSSERPGQSREQYF
TGTGCCAGCAGCTCGGAGAGACCGGGACAGAGTCGCGAGCAGTACTTC
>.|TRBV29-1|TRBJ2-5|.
CSVDPAGSAQETQYF
TGCAGCGTTGATCCTGCGGGTTCTGCGCAGGAGACCCAGTACTTC
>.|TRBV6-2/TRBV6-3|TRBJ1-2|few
CASSPQGVYGYTF
TGTGCCAGCAGCCCCCAAGGGGTCTATGGCTACACCTTC
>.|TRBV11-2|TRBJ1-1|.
CASSLDPSVNTEAFF
TGTGCCAGCAGCTTAGATCCGTCGGTGAACACTGAAGCTTTCTTT
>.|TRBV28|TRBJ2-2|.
CASSLGSGRANTGELFF
TGTGCCAGCAGTTTAGGAAGCGGGCGGGCGAACACCGGGGAGCTGTTTTTT
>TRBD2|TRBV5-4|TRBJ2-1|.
CASSPLLAGGENEQFF
TGTGCCAGCAGCCCCTTACTAGCGGGAGGTGAGAACGAGCAGTTCTTC
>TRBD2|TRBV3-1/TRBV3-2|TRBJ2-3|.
CASSLRLAADTQYF
TGTGCCAGCAGCCTCAGACTAGCGGCAGATACGCAGTATTTT
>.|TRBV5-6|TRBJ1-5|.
CASSLAGSNQPQHF
TGTGCCAGCAGCTTGGCCGGTAGCAATCAGCCCCAGCATTTT
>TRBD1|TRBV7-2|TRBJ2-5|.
CASSEGTGGVQTQYF
TGTGCCAGCAGCGAGGGGACAGGGGGCGTGCAGACCCAGTACTTC
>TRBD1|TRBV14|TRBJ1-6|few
CASSHTGVVSSPLHF
TGTGCCAGCAGCCATACAGGGGTGGTCAGTTCACCCCTCCACTTT
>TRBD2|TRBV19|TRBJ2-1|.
CASSPEGASGSGSYNEQFF
TGTGCCAGTAGTCCAGAAGGCGCTAGCGGGAGTGGGTCCTACAATGAGCAGTTCTTC
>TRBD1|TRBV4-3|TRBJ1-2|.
CASSQGPGGKYYGYTF
TGCGCCAGCAGCCAAGGTCCAGGGGGGAAATATTATGGCTACACCTTC
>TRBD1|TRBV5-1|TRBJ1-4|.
CASSGDRGNEKLFF
TGCGCCAGCAGCGGGGACAGGGGAAATGAAAAACTGTTTTTT
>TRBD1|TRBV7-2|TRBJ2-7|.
CASSLSPGQVAEQYF
TGTGCCAGCAGCTTATCACCGGGACAGGTGGCCGAGCAGTACTTC
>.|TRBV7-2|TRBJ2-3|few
CASSLDRASATDTQYF
TGTGCCAGCAGCTTAGATCGGGCTAGCGCCACAGATACGCAGTATTTT
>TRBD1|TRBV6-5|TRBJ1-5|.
CASRDRGGQPQHF
TGTGCCAGCAGGGACAGGGGTGGTCAGCCCCAGCATTTT
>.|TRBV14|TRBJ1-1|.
CASSQDRNTEAFF
TGTGCCAGCAGCCAAGATCGGAACACTGAAGCTTTCTTT
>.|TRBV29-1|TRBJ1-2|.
CSVDPGTNYGYTF
TGCAGCGTTGACCCGGGAACTAACTATGGCTACACCTTC
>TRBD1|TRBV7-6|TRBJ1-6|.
CASSSGQGGSPLHF
TGTGCCAGCAGCTCCGGACAGGGAGGCTCACCCCTCCACTTT
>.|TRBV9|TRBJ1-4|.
CASSVEEGTQGKLFF
TGTGCCAGCAGCGTAGAAGAGGGGACACAAGGAAAACTGTTTTTT
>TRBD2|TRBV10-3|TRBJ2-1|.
CAISGAGGTVNEQFF
TGTGCCATCAGTGGGGCGGGAGGCACCGTCAATGAGCAGTTCTTC
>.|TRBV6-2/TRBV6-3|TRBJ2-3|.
CASSYSKTAWSTDTQYF
TGTGCCAGCAGTTACTCGAAGACAGCGTGGAGCACAGATACGCAGTATTTT